These 14 T cell receptor beta chains came from one sample sequenced in a study of identical twins. TCRdb re-analysed the 5' RACE reads in MiXCR, keeping a single row per CDR3 protein. Of 500,000 to 650,000 distinct CDR3 sequences in the sample, about a fifth are singletons; the top ten hold 0.48%. Separately, the same data were catalogued under a study of yellow fever vaccine responses in identical twins.

The specimen sequenced was CD4+ T cells sorted from blood. The receptors shown here come from a young woman in good health.

This clonotype was detected only a few times. J is TRBJ2-7 and V is TRBV28; no reliable D call. The CDR3 length is 16 residues. CDR1 is MDHEN, CDR2 SYDVKM, per germline. Trimming took 4 bases from V and 0 from J, leaving 16 bases between them. In DNA, the CDR3 is TGTGCCAGCAGTTCCTCCGGGCTACCTCCCTCCTACGAGCAGTACTTC. Translating gives CASSSSGLPPSYEQYF.

This chain joins TRBV11-2 and TRBJ2-2; TRBD1 agrees at 10 bases. Germline V CDR1 and CDR2: SGHAT, FQNNGV. The CDR3 is made up of 16 amino acids. V was clipped by 5 bases and J by 5 bases; unmatched bases: 8. The CDR3 DNA is TGTGCCAGCAGCATACCGGGACAGGGGTGGACCGGGGAGCTGTTTTTT. Protein product: CASSIPGQGWTGELFF.

Only a few counts were recorded for this clonotype. The V call is TRBV5-5, the J call TRBJ2-5, with D uncertain. The CDR3 consists of 17 residues. V was cut by 0 bases and J by 1 base, with 16 bases left in between. The V gene's germline CDR1 is SGHKS and CDR2 YYEKEE (reference sequence). The CDR3 spells CASSLEGYSRTQETQYF. DNA of the CDR3: TGTGCCAGCAGCTTGGAAGGGTATAGCAGGACCCAAGAGACCCAGTACTTC.

The chain combines TRBV5-1 with TRBJ1-6; D ambiguous. The CDR3 has 15 residues. Germline V gene sequence: CDR1 SGHRS, CDR2 YFSETQ. The ends were cut back, 4 bases at V and 7 bases at J, with 15 bases in the middle. Written as DNA, the CDR3 is TGCGCCAGCAGCATCACGGGTTATGCCAATTCACCCCTCCACTTT. Translating gives CASSITGYANSPLHF.

The chain carries TRBV15 and TRBJ2-5; D ambiguous. Trimming removed 7 bases from V and 1 base from J, with 13 bases in between. The V gene's germline CDR1 is LNHNV and CDR2 YYDKDF (reference sequence). The CDR3 is 14 residues long. CDR3 in DNA: TGTGCCACCACTCCGGGTGGGGTCCAAGAGACCCAGTACTTC. Residues: CATTPGGVQETQYF. Supplemented by reference TRBV15 and TRBJ2-5, the full variable domain reads DAMVIQNPRYQVTQFGKPVTLSCSQTLNHNVMYWYQQKSSQAPKLLFHYYDKDFNNEADTPDNFQSRRPNTSFCFLDIRSPGLGDTAMYLCATTPGGVQETQYFGPGTRLLVL.

The chain employs TRBV20-1 and TRBJ2-7; 9 bases agree with TRBD2. The CDR3 loop spans 15 amino acids. Trimming at V came to 7 bases and at J to 4 bases, leaving 14 bases not matched to a gene. The germline gives CDR1 DFQATT, CDR2 SNEGSKA (reference sequence). The CDR3 protein is CSESPFAGGPYEQYF. CDR3 DNA sequence: TGCAGTGAAAGCCCCTTTGCGGGAGGGCCGTACGAGCAGTACTTC.

The chain carries TRBV6-5 and TRBJ1-2, with D possibly matching TRBD1 (6 bases). CDR3 length: 15 amino acids. V lost 5 bases and J lost 6, with 19 bases in between. Germline CDR1 is MNHEY and CDR2 is SVGAGI. The CDR3 loop is CASSNQPGGSHGYTF. The CDR3 DNA reads TGTGCCAGCAGTAACCAGCCTGGGGGCAGTCATGGCTACACCTTC.

The J gene is TRBJ2-5, the V gene TRBV4-1; D ambiguous. V lost 0 bases to trimming and J lost 6 bases, with 11 bases between them. The CDR3 consists of 14 residues. The germline V gene has CDR1 MGHRA and CDR2 YSYEKL. CDR3 sequence reads: CASSQDPIRKTQYF. The CDR3 nucleotides read TGCGCCAGCAGCCAAGATCCCATTCGGAAGACCCAGTACTTC.

V and J are TRBV5-1 and TRBJ2-5; a possible D gene is TRBD1 (7 bases). V lost 4 bases, J lost 5 bases, and 15 bases lay in between. The length of the CDR3 is 14 residues. Germline V gives CDR1 SGHRS, CDR2 YFSETQ. The CDR3 DNA reads as TGCGCCAGCAGCGGCGGGACAGCTAGTGAGACCCAGTACTTC. Encoded protein: CASSGGTASETQYF.

The chain carries TRBV7-2 and TRBJ2-5; 11 nucleotides agree with TRBD2. Germline V lookup: CDR1 SGHTA, CDR2 FQGNSA. This CDR3 region has 15 residues. The junction had 7 bases not matched to a gene; V was cut back by 5 bases and J by 5 bases. DNA of the CDR3: TGTGCCAGCAGCGCAACTAGCGGGAGCTGGGAGACCCAGTACTTC. Translated: CASSATSGSWETQYF.

The chain has TRBV12-3 or TRBV12-4 and TRBJ2-1; 11 bases align to TRBD2. The CDR3 is 15 residues long. V shed 7 bases, J shed 9 bases, and the junction held 11 bases outside the gene matches. DNA for the CDR3: TGTGCCAGCAAGTCACTAGCGGGAGTGTATGGTGAGCAGTTCTTC. Residues: CASKSLAGVYGEQFF.

The chain is built from TRBV10-3 and TRBJ2-5; 10 nucleotides line up with TRBD1. This CDR3 is built from 16 residues. Germline trimming cut 5 bases from V and 5 bases from J; bases unmatched to any gene: 11. Germline V gene lookup returns CDR1 ENHRY and CDR2 SYGVKD. The CDR3 DNA reads TGTGCCATCAGTCCCAGTGTGGACAGGGGGGATGAGACCCAGTACTTC. It yields the protein CAISPSVDRGDETQYF.

This chain connects TRBV3-1 to TRBJ2-5; 8 bases match TRBD1. Trimming took 4 bases from V and 7 from J; bases not matched to a gene: 5. The CDR3 loop spans 13 amino acids. Germline CDR1 reads LGHDT; CDR2 reads YNNKEL (reference sequence). This CDR3 reads CASSLDRGRTQYF. In nucleotides, the CDR3 is TGTGCCAGCAGCCTAGACAGGGGCCGGACCCAGTACTTC.

CDR3 residues: CASLPSGHNEQFF. DNA for the CDR3: TGTGCCAGCTTGCCTTCGGGGCACAATGAGCAGTTCTTC. This chain uses TRBV12-3 or TRBV12-4 with TRBJ2-1; D possibly uses TRBD1 or TRBD2 (5 bases each). There are 13 residues in the CDR3. Trimming pared 8 bases from V and 5 bases from J, leaving 13 bases between.